A single sample is the source of the 8 T cell receptor beta chains below, sequenced in a study of cytomegalovirus exposure and HLA in healthy donors. Use of 60 Vbeta and 13 Jbeta primers characterized the PCR. Repertoires were generated with immunoSEQ multiplex PCR, while TCRdb's copy carries only in-frame clones and drops some. The sample consists of approximately 72,000 clones, around 64% of them appearing once. What was sequenced was PBMCs. These TCRs come from a man aged 35 to 55 in good health and CMV-seropositive.

The chain carries TRBV11-3 and TRBJ2-5, with D maybe TRBD2 (6 bases). From germline, CDR1 is SGHNT and CDR2 YENEEA. The CDR3 is 16 residues long. The ends were cut back, 5 bases at V and 5 bases at J, with 21 bases in the middle. CDR3 sequence reads: CASSAGSFLGRETQYF. In nucleotides, the CDR3 is TGTGCCAGCAGCGCCGGGAGCTTCCTCGGCCGGGAGACCCAGTACTTC. Full variable domain (rest looked up from reference TRBV11-3 and TRBJ2-5): EAGVVQSPRYKIIEKKQPVAFWCNPISGHNTLYWYLQNLGQGPELLIRYENEEAVDDSQLPKDRFSAERLKGVDSTLKIQPAELGDSAVYLCASSAGSFLGRETQYFGPGTRLLVL.

The chain has TRBV19 and TRBJ1-6; D remains ambiguous. CDR3 length: 14 amino acids. In germline, CDR1 is LNHDA, CDR2 SQIVND (reference sequence). Trimming shortened V by 7 bases and J by 6 bases, and 13 bases separated the two germline ends. CDR3 amino acids: CASNRESGNSPLHF. Here the CDR3 DNA reads TGTGCCAGTAACCGGGAATCGGGTAATTCACCCCTCCACTTT.

The chain is built from TRBV2 and TRBJ1-6; TRBD1 is a possible D gene (5 bases). Germline-derived CDR1 and CDR2 are SNHLY and FYNNEI. The CDR3 has 15 amino acids. V was shortened by 3 bases and J by 7 bases, with 13 bases between the two germline ends. This CDR3 is CASSERGSSNSPLHF. CDR3 in DNA: TGTGCCAGCAGTGAGCGGGGGTCGTCAAATTCACCCCTCCACTTT.

This clone turned up a few times. The V call is TRBV2, the J call TRBJ2-1, with 15 bases aligning to TRBD2. Germline loops: CDR1 SNHLY, CDR2 FYNNEI. Unmatched junction bases numbered 3, after V lost 6 bases and J lost 3 bases. This CDR3 region has 16 residues. The CDR3, as DNA: TGTGCCAGCAGCCCGGGACTAGCGGGGGGCTACAATGAGCAGTTCTTC. This translates into CASSPGLAGGYNEQFF.

The chain recombines TRBV6-4 with TRBJ2-7; D perhaps matches TRBD2 (7 bases). This CDR3 contains 12 residues. Per the germline V gene, CDR1 is MRHNA and CDR2 is SNTAGT. With 11 bases removed from V and 2 bases from J, the gap between germline ends came to 13 bases. The CDR3 nucleotides read TGTGCCCGGGGGGCAGGACCCTACGAGCAGTACTTC. Protein: CARGAGPYEQYF.

The CDR3 loop reads CATGFPLAGADNEQFF. CDR3 coding DNA: TGTGCCACCGGCTTTCCCCTGGCGGGGGCCGACAATGAGCAGTTCTTC. This chain connects TRBV18 to TRBJ2-1; maybe TRBD2 (7 bases). The V gene lost 10 bases and the J gene lost 5 bases, with 24 bases spanning the gap. This CDR3 comprises 16 residues. Germline CDR1 KGHSH, CDR2 LQKENI.

J is TRBJ2-6 and V is TRBV19, with D perhaps matching TRBD2 (5 bases). The CDR3 length is 16 residues. The germline V gene encodes CDR1 LNHDA and CDR2 SQIVND (reference sequence). V gave up 4 bases and J gave up 0 bases, with 10 bases separating them. The CDR3 loop is CASSRGDLSGANVLTF. DNA for the CDR3: TGTGCCAGTAGTAGGGGAGATCTCTCTGGGGCCAACGTCCTGACTTTC.

V is TRBV13 and J is TRBJ2-7; 8 positions match TRBD1. The CDR3 consists of 14 residues. Unmatched junction bases numbered 9, after V lost 5 bases and J lost 6 bases. CDR1 PRHDT and CDR2 FYEKMQ come from the germline V gene (reference sequence). CDR3 bases: TGTGCCAGCAGCACCCGGACAGGGTACTTCGAGCAGTACTTC. The encoded protein is CASSTRTGYFEQYF.